What follows are 18 T cell receptor beta chains derived from one specimen sequenced in a study of CD8+CD57+ T cells in acquired aplastic anemia. Genomic DNA provided the template from which TCR beta VDJ and CDR3 profiles were obtained. From the reads, TCRdb called clonotypes with MiXCR, one entry per CDR3 protein. The sample lists 260,000 or so distinct CDR3 sequences; approximately 80% were seen once. Patients chosen for sequencing had shown CD8+CD57+ cell expansion by flow cytometry. Sample: sorted CD4+, CD8+, or CD8+CD57+ T cells (not recorded which) from PBMCs. These receptors were collected from a human donor with aplastic anemia.

This clonotype was picked up a small number of times. The chain carries TRBV7-9 and TRBJ2-7, with 8 bases matching TRBD1. CDR3 length equals 12 residues. The trim removed 5 bases at V and 3 bases at J, leaving 0 bases unmatched. Germline lookup yields CDR1 SEHNR and CDR2 FQNEAQ (reference sequence). CDR3 residues: CASSGQGYEQYF. Written as DNA, the CDR3 is TGTGCCAGCAGCGGACAGGGCTACGAGCAGTACTTC.

A remark on this clonotype: This CDR3 is missing its conserved last phenylalanine or tryptophan, likely due to a read error. The limits of the CDR3 on the DNA are not certain, so only TCRdb's listed CDR3 is given. J is TRBJ2-3 and V is TRBV7-9; the table calls TRBD2, which could not be checked here. The CDR3 is 13 residues long, counting both termini. Germline V gene data show CDR1 as SEHNR and CDR2 as FQNEAQ (reference sequence). CDR3 in amino acids: CASGFERSGGSDL.

The genes are TRBV7-3 and TRBJ2-1, with D maybe TRBD2 (7 bases). The CDR3 has 13 amino acids. The V gene's germline CDR1 is SGHTA and CDR2 FQGTGA. V dropped 2 bases and J dropped 12 bases, with 14 bases sitting between them. This CDR3 is CASSLVGGDVQFF. The CDR3 coding sequence is TGTGCCAGCAGCTTAGTAGGGGGGGATGTGCAGTTCTTC.

The chain is built from TRBV7-2 and TRBJ2-7; D is uncertain. V was trimmed by 6 bases and J by 9 bases, leaving 27 bases between them. The germline CDR1 and CDR2 sequences are SGHTA and FQGNSA. The CDR3 loop spans 16 amino acids. CDR3 residues: CASRSPLKANQAGQYV. In DNA, the CDR3 is TGTGCCAGCAGGTCACCGCTCAAGGCGAACCAGGCCGGGCAGTACGTC.

The chain employs TRBV20-1 and TRBJ1-1; D is perhaps TRBD1 (5 bases). V lost 5 bases and J 0 bases, leaving 13 bases between the germline ends. This CDR3 has 14 amino acids. Germline CDR1 reads DFQATT; CDR2 reads SNEGSKA (reference sequence). This CDR3 is CSADMGGMNTEAFF. The DNA of the CDR3 is TGCAGTGCTGACATGGGGGGTATGAACACTGAAGCTTTCTTT.

As concerns this clonotype: One end of the junction is discordant with germline, which a read error may explain. The gene calls are TRBV2 and TRBJ1-2; no reliable D call. The CDR3 contains 16 residues. CDR1 is SNHLY, CDR2 FYNNEI, per germline. The CDR3 loop is CASSESSGGLFNEHIF. DNA of the CDR3: TGTGCCAGCAGCGAATCTAGCGGCGGGCTTTTCAATGAGCACATCTTC.

V and J are TRBV20-1 and TRBJ2-7; 13 bases are a match to TRBD2. The CDR3 sequence is 15 residues long. Germline CDR1 and CDR2: DFQATT and SNEGSKA (reference sequence). J lost 0 bases, V lost 5 bases, and 4 bases had no gene match. The CDR3 sequence: CSARGLAGDSYEQYF. The DNA of the CDR3 is TGCAGTGCTCGCGGACTAGCGGGGGACTCCTACGAGCAGTACTTC.

This clonotype has ten or more counts. The chain joins TRBV12-5 to TRBJ2-3; TRBD1 matches at 8 bases. V was clipped by 8 bases and J by 1 base; unmatched bases: 5. The CDR3 sequence is 14 residues long. Germline-derived CDR1 and CDR2 are LGHNT and FRNRAP. The CDR3 sequence is CASSLDRGTDTQYF. CDR3 sequence (DNA): TGTGCTAGTTCCCTGGACAGGGGCACAGATACGCAGTATTTT. Supplemented by reference TRBV12-5 and TRBJ2-3, the full variable domain reads DARVTQTPRHKVTEMGQEVTMRCQPILGHNTVFWYRQTMMQGLELLAYFRNRAPLDDSGMPKDRFSAEMPDATLATLKIQPSEPRDSAVYFCASSLDRGTDTQYFGPGTRLTVL.

The rearrangement joins TRBV14 to TRBJ2-3, with D possibly called TRBD1 or TRBD2 (5 bases each). The CDR3 length is 14 residues. CDR1 SGHDN and CDR2 FVKESK come from the germline V gene. Trimming removed 3 bases from V and 14 bases from J, with 21 bases in between. The CDR3 loop reads CASSQLGRRVYTYF. The DNA for the CDR3 is TGTGCCAGCAGCCAGTTGGGACGGCGGGTCTACACGTATTTT.

Comments on this clonotype: Mismatch with germline at one junction end may stem from a read error. The gene calls are TRBV9 and TRBJ2-3; D is unresolved. Germline values: CDR1 SGDLS, CDR2 YYNGEE. CDR3 length: 13 amino acids. The CDR3: CASSVDGLEDTHF. The CDR3 DNA reads as TGTGCCAGCAGCGTCGACGGATTAGAAGATACGCATTTT.

This chain joins TRBV7-8 and TRBJ2-1, with D perhaps TRBD2 (5 bases). CDR3 length equals 17 residues. Per germline, CDR1 SGHVS and CDR2 FQNEAQ. The ends were cut back, 4 bases at V and 8 bases at J, with 24 bases in the middle. CDR3 protein: CASSSAGGPDARDEQFF. The DNA for the CDR3 is TGTGCCAGCAGCTCCGCCGGAGGTCCCGATGCGAGGGATGAGCAGTTCTTC.

This chain connects TRBV7-8 to TRBJ1-1, with unresolved D. Germline CDR1 reads SGHVS; CDR2 reads FQNEAQ. There are 16 residues in the CDR3. V gave up 1 base and J gave up 8 bases, with 20 bases separating them. CDR3 loop: CASSLEGGPGTQEAFF. In DNA, the CDR3 is TGTGCCAGCAGCTTAGAAGGAGGACCGGGTACGCAGGAAGCTTTCTTT.

This chain links TRBV7-9 with TRBJ1-1; TRBD1 is a possible D gene (6 bases). This CDR3 has 15 amino acids. Deletions cut 3 bases from V and 7 bases from J, with 18 bases between. Germline V gene lookup returns CDR1 SEHNR and CDR2 FQNEAQ (reference sequence). CDR3 residues: CASSFQLRGGSEAFF. CDR3 nucleotide sequence: TGTGCCAGCAGCTTTCAACTAAGAGGGGGGAGTGAAGCTTTCTTT.

The chain recombines TRBV20-1 with TRBJ2-2; 8 bases match TRBD2. Germline V CDR1 and CDR2: DFQATT, SNEGSKA (reference sequence). With 1 base clipped from V and 4 bases from J, the junction kept 2 bases outside the gene matches. This CDR3 spans 14 amino acids. For the CDR3, the DNA is TGCAGTGCTAGAGCCGCGGGAGGCACCGGGGAGCTGTTTTTT. Translating gives CSARAAGGTGELFF.

On this clonotype: The CDR3 end shows no conserved phenylalanine or tryptophan, and so a read error is likely. No DNA is shown, since the ends of the CDR3 on it are uncertain; the CDR3 is the one TCRdb lists. This rearrangement joins TRBV7-8 to TRBJ2-3; the table assigns TRBD1, which was not confirmed against the DNA. CDR1 and CDR2 from the germline V gene are SGHVS and FQNEAQ. The CDR3 is 13 residues long, counting both termini. The CDR3 region is CASSLAGGHETYY.

On this clonotype: This may stem from a read error, because a much larger clone lies one nucleotide away. This is likely a read error, given that the CDR3 carries no conserved phenylalanine or tryptophan at its end. The DNA is left out, because the CDR3 cannot be placed on it with certainty; the CDR3 is given as TCRdb lists it. The rearrangement uses TRBV7-9 and TRBJ2-3; the table assigns TRBD2, which was not confirmed against the DNA. The CDR3 sequence runs 13 residues, both termini included. Germline lookup yields CDR1 SEHNR and CDR2 FQNEAQ (reference sequence). The CDR3: CASSFQSSGGHDE.

This chain links TRBV7-8 with TRBJ1-2, with 8 bases aligning to TRBD1. Germline CDR1 is SGHVS and CDR2 is FQNEAQ. The CDR3 sequence is 16 residues long. J gave up 11 bases and V 4 bases, and 18 bases lay outside the gene matches. Written as DNA, the CDR3 is TGTGCCAGCAGCTCAGGGGGCGGTGGCGTTGCCTATGATTACACCTTC. Protein product: CASSSGGGGVAYDYTF.

The chain couples TRBV7-8 to TRBJ1-6, with 7 nucleotides matching TRBD1. V lost 3 bases to trimming and J lost 19 bases; unmatched junction nucleotides: 15. This CDR3 comprises 14 residues. Germline lookup yields CDR1 SGHVS and CDR2 FQNEAQ. The DNA for the CDR3 is TGTGCCAGCAGCTTGGCGAGGGGGCATGCACCCCAGCACTTT. Translated: CASSLARGHAPQHF.